A selection of T cell receptor beta chains follows, all from one sample in a study of cytomegalovirus exposure and HLA in healthy donors. The data were produced by immunoSEQ multiplex PCR, yet TCRdb's version contains in-frame clones alone and is incomplete. The table records 110,000 or so clones, roughly 79% of them present only once. The sequenced material came from PBMCs. Source of these receptors: a man aged 40-49 years in good health and CMV-seronegative. CDR3s include the opening cysteine and the closing phenylalanine or tryptophan. Fields, in order: clone size, J gene, CDR3 length, D gene, V gene, CDR3 protein, CDR3 DNA. The D gene is left open where the match is weak. Not every row has a clone size; where given, it reads once, few, many or a size class.

>-|TRBJ1-5|15|TRBD1|TRBV6-5
CASSQDRGPNQPQHF
TGTGCCAGCAGCCAGGACAGGGGGCCGAATCAGCCCCAGCATTTT
>-|TRBJ1-1|14|TRBD1|TRBV7-2
CASSPREQGAEAFF
TGTGCCAGCAGCCCCCGTGAACAGGGGGCTGAAGCTTTCTTT
>-|TRBJ1-5|15|-|TRBV30
CAWSGGDVSNQPQHF
TGTGCCTGGAGTGGCGGCGACGTTAGCAATCAGCCCCAGCATTTT
>-|TRBJ2-1|15|TRBD2|TRBV5-1
CASSLVVAGPNEQFF
TGCGCCAGCAGCTTGGTAGTAGCGGGACCCAATGAGCAGTTCTTC
>-|TRBJ1-6|17|TRBD1|TRBV5-8
CASRSVASGQRNSPLHF
TGTGCCAGCAGATCCGTAGCGTCGGGACAGAGAAATTCACCCCTCCACTTT
>-|TRBJ2-2|15|TRBD1|TRBV6-1
CASSKDRANTGELFF
TGTGCCAGCAGCAAGGACAGGGCGAACACCGGGGAGCTGTTTTTT
>once|TRBJ1-4|16|-|TRBV19
CASSIAAGITREKLFF
TGTGCCAGTAGTATCGCAGCCGGCATAACCAGGGAAAAACTGTTTTTT
>-|TRBJ2-1|14|TRBD2|TRBV10-1
CATQAGLAGREQFF
TGCGCCACCCAAGCGGGACTAGCGGGAAGGGAGCAGTTCTTC
>few|TRBJ2-1|16|-|TRBV9
CASSPMKGLTYNEQFF
TGTGCCAGCAGCCCCATGAAGGGACTCACCTACAATGAGCAGTTCTTC
>-|TRBJ2-2|15|TRBD1|TRBV7-9
CASSLRGLGTGELFF
TGTGCCAGCAGCTTAAGGGGGCTTGGCACCGGGGAGCTGTTTTTT
>-|TRBJ1-1|13|-|TRBV27
CASSLGRGTEAFF
TGTGCCAGCAGTTTAGGGAGGGGAACTGAAGCTTTCTTT
>-|TRBJ1-5|17|TRBD1|TRBV19
CASIGGTGDLSNQPQHF
TGTGCCAGTATAGGCGGGACAGGGGACCTCAGCAATCAGCCCCAGCATTTT
>-|TRBJ1-5|14|-|TRBV30
CAWSVAGNNQPQHF
TGTGCCTGGAGTGTCGCCGGTAACAATCAGCCCCAGCATTTT
>-|TRBJ2-3|16|TRBD2|TRBV5-1
CASSFRTSGASDTQYF
TGCGCCAGCAGCTTCCGGACTAGCGGAGCGTCAGATACGCAGTATTTT
>-|TRBJ2-1|15|TRBD2|TRBV7-9
CASSFGTSGNNEQFF
TGTGCCAGCAGCTTCGGGACTAGCGGGAACAATGAGCAGTTCTTC
>-|TRBJ2-7|15|TRBD1|TRBV5-1
CASSRIKGAPYEQYF
TGCGCCAGCAGCCGCATTAAGGGGGCGCCCTACGAGCAGTACTTC
>once|TRBJ2-5|17|-|TRBV28
CASRPGRLSRAQETQYF
TGTGCCAGCAGGCCGGGCCGACTCTCCAGGGCCCAAGAGACCCAGTACTTC
>-|TRBJ2-7|13|-|TRBV28
CASSRGPSYEQYF
TGTGCCAGCAGCCGAGGCCCGAGTTACGAGCAGTACTTC
>-|TRBJ2-3|16|TRBD1|TRBV7-6
CASSLEWDRETDTQYF
TGTGCCAGCAGCTTAGAGTGGGACAGGGAGACAGATACGCAGTATTTT
>-|TRBJ2-4|15|TRBD1|TRBV30
CAWSTTGGAGDIQYF
TGTGCCTGGAGTACGACAGGGGGCGCGGGTGACATTCAGTACTTC
>-|TRBJ1-1|16|TRBD1|TRBV14
CASSRKPGTVNTEAFF
TGTGCCAGCAGCCGAAAACCCGGGACAGTGAACACTGAAGCTTTCTTT
>-|TRBJ1-1|12|TRBD1|TRBV14
CASSLRQGQAFF
TGTGCCAGCAGCCTCCGACAGGGACAAGCTTTCTTT
>-|TRBJ2-5|16|-|TRBV4-2
CASSQGTGGAVETQYF
TGTGCCAGCAGCCAAGGGACCGGGGGAGCGGTCGAGACCCAGTACTTC
>-|TRBJ1-6|18|-|TRBV7-8
CASSLVSSIGGTLIPLHF
TGTGCCAGCAGCTTAGTTTCCTCAATAGGGGGTACCTTGATACCCCTCCACTTT
>-|TRBJ2-3|16|TRBD2|TRBV27
CASSLGLAGGPDTQYF
TGTGCCAGCAGTTTAGGACTAGCGGGAGGGCCAGATACGCAGTATTTT
>-|TRBJ1-5|13|-|TRBV2
CASSEGSSQPQHF
TGTGCCAGCAGTGAAGGGTCCAGTCAGCCCCAGCATTTT
>-|TRBJ2-7|16|TRBD2|TRBV6-5
CASSYYGTSGSGEQYF
TGTGCCAGCAGTTATTATGGGACTAGCGGGTCGGGCGAGCAGTACTTC
>-|TRBJ2-7|14|TRBD1|TRBV19
CASSRQGFLGEQYF
TGTGCCAGTAGCCGACAGGGGTTTTTAGGCGAGCAGTACTTC
>-|TRBJ1-2|14|-|TRBV7-2
CASSLVTAHYGYTF
TGTGCCAGCAGCTTAGTAACAGCTCACTATGGCTACACCTTC
>-|TRBJ1-5|13|-|TRBV19
CASRTSPNQPQHF
TGTGCCAGCAGGACATCTCCTAATCAGCCCCAGCATTTT
>-|TRBJ1-2|16|-|TRBV27
CASRPSRREVGSGYTF
TGTGCCAGCAGACCGTCCCGGAGGGAGGTAGGGAGTGGCTACACCTTC
>-|TRBJ2-7|15|TRBD1|TRBV6-5
CASSYATGGIDEQYF
TGTGCCAGCAGTTACGCTACAGGGGGCATCGACGAGCAGTACTTC
>few|TRBJ1-1|16|TRBD1|TRBV7-9
CASSSATGTGGTEAFF
TGTGCCAGCAGCTCCGCCACCGGGACAGGGGGCACTGAAGCTTTCTTT
>-|TRBJ2-1|16|-|TRBV7-3
CASSAPGGGSYNEQFF
TGTGCCAGCAGCGCCCCTGGAGGAGGCTCCTACAATGAGCAGTTCTTC
>-|TRBJ1-1|13|-|TRBV29-1
CSVAGGQYTEAFF
TGCAGCGTTGCGGGCGGACAGTACACTGAAGCTTTCTTT
>-|TRBJ2-7|14|TRBD2|TRBV7-9
CASSGAGGPYEQYF
TGTGCCAGCAGCGGAGCGGGAGGCCCCTACGAGCAGTACTTC
>-|TRBJ2-1|14|TRBD1|TRBV4-1
CASSRDRQDNEQFF
TGCGCCAGCAGCCGGGACAGACAGGACAATGAGCAGTTCTTC
>once|TRBJ1-2|13|-|TRBV7-3
CASSPGGSYGYTF
TGTGCCAGCAGCCCCGGGGGGAGCTATGGCTACACCTTC
>-|TRBJ2-7|13|-|TRBV19
CASSVRGSYEQYF
TGTGCCAGTAGTGTAAGGGGTTCCTACGAGCAGTACTTC
>-|TRBJ1-2|17|TRBD1|TRBV29-1
CSVPFGARGHRDYGYTF
TGCAGCGTCCCCTTCGGAGCCAGGGGGCATCGGGACTATGGCTACACCTTC
>-|TRBJ1-3|17|-|TRBV7-2
CASSDTNRVRAGNTIYF
TGTGCCAGCAGCGATACGAACAGGGTCAGGGCCGGAAACACCATATATTTT
>-|TRBJ2-2|15|TRBD1|TRBV7-7
CASSLGAGGSGELFF
TGTGCTAGCAGCTTAGGGGCAGGGGGCTCCGGGGAGCTGTTTTTT
>-|TRBJ2-7|16|TRBD2|TRBV9
CASSAMTSGGAGEQYF
TGTGCCAGCAGCGCCATGACTAGCGGGGGGGCAGGGGAGCAGTACTTC
>-|TRBJ2-7|15|-|TRBV7-9
CASSIGGLLNHEQYF
TGTGCCAGCAGCATAGGGGGACTCTTAAACCACGAGCAGTACTTC
>-|TRBJ2-3|15|TRBD1|TRBV9
CASSPRTGNTDTQYF
TGTGCCAGCAGCCCCCGGACAGGCAACACAGATACGCAGTATTTT
>-|TRBJ2-2|19|TRBD2|TRBV7-3
CASSPGTSGGVLAGGELFF
TGTGCCAGCAGCCCCGGGACTAGCGGGGGGGTATTAGCCGGCGGGGAGCTGTTTTTT
>-|TRBJ2-3|16|TRBD2|TRBV27
CASSTSGGAFTDTQYF
TGTGCCAGCAGTACTAGCGGGGGGGCTTTCACAGATACGCAGTATTTT
>once|TRBJ2-7|16|TRBD1|TRBV5-1
CASSLTTGGAPYEQYF
TGCGCCAGCAGCCTTACAACAGGGGGCGCCCCCTACGAGCAGTACTTC
>-|TRBJ1-1|17|TRBD1|TRBV5-1
CASSATDRGLVNTEAFF
TGCGCCAGCAGCGCAACGGACAGGGGGCTGGTGAACACTGAAGCTTTCTTT
>-|TRBJ2-5|14|TRBD2|TRBV5-1
CASSPAGGRETQYF
TGCGCCAGCAGCCCGGCGGGAGGACGGGAGACCCAGTACTTC
>-|TRBJ1-5|14|-|TRBV27
CASSIQGNNQPQHF
TGTGCCAGCAGTATCCAGGGTAATAATCAGCCCCAGCATTTT
>-|TRBJ2-3|13|TRBD2|TRBV7-9
CASSRIAGDTQYF
TGTGCCAGCAGCCGAATAGCGGGAGATACGCAGTATTTT
>few|TRBJ1-1|14|-|TRBV7-6
CASSLAPLNTEAFF
TGTGCCAGCAGCTTAGCCCCATTGAACACTGAAGCTTTCTTT